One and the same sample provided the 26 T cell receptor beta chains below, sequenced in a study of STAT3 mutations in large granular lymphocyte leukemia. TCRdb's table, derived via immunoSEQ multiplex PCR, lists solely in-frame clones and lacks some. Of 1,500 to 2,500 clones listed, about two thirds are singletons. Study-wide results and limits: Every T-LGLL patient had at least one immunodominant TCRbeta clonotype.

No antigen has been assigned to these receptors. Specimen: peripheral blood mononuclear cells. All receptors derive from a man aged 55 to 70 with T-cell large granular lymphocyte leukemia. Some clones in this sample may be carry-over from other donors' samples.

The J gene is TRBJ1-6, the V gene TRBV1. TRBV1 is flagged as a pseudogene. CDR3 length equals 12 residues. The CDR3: CTSSQETTPLHF. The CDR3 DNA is TGCACCAGCAGCCAAGAGACGACACCCCTCCACTTT.

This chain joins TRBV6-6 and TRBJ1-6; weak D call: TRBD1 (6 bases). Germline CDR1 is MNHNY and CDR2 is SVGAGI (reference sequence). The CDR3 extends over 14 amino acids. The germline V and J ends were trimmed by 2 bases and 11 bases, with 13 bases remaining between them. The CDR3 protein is CASSYRQVGTPLHF. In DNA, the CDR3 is TGTGCCAGCAGTTACCGACAGGTTGGGACACCCCTCCACTTT.

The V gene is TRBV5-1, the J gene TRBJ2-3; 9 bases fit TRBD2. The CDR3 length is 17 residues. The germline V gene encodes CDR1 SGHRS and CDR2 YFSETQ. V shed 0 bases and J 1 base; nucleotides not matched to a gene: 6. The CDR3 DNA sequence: TGCGCCAGCAGCTTGGGGGGAGCTAGCGGGGGCACAGATACGCAGTATTTT. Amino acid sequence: CASSLGGASGGTDTQYF. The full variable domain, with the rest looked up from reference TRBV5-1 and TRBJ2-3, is KAGVTQTPRYLIKTRGQQVTLSCSPISGHRSVSWYQQTPGQGLQFLFEYFSETQRNKGNFPGRFSGRQFSNSRSEMNVSTLELGDSALYLCASSLGGASGGTDTQYFGPGTRLTVL.

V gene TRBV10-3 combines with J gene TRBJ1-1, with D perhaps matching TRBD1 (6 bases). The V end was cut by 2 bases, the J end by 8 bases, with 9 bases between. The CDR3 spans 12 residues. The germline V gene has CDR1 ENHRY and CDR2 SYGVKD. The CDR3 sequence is CAISEGTREAFF. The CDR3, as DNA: TGTGCCATCAGTGAGGGGACACGCGAAGCTTTCTTT.

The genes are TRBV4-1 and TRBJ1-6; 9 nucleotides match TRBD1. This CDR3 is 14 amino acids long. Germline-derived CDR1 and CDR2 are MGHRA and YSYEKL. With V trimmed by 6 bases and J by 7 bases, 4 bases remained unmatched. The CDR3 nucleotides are TGCGCCAGCAGGTCCGGGACAGGGAATTCACCCCTCCACTTT. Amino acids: CASRSGTGNSPLHF.

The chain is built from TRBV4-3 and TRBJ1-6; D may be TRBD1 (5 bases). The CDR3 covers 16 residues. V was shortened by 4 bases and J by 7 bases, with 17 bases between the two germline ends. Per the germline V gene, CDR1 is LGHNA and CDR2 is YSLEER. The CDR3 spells CASSLQLGRSNSPLHF. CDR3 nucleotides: TGCGCCAGCAGCCTACAACTGGGACGTTCCAATTCACCCCTCCACTTT.

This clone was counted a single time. CDR3 amino acids: CAWSTRGQANQPQHF. CDR3 DNA sequence: TGTGCCTGGAGTACACGGGGACAGGCCAATCAGCCCCAGCATTTT. J is TRBJ1-5 and V is TRBV30; TRBD1 matches 8 bases. Trimming removed 2 bases from V and 3 bases from J; junction bases left unmatched: 6. The CDR3 runs 15 residues. Per germline, CDR1 GTSNPN and CDR2 SVGIG (reference sequence).

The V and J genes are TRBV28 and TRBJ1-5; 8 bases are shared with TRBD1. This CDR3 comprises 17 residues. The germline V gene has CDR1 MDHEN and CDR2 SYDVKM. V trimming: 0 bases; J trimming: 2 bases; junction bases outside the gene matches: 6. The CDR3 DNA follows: TGTGCCAGCAGTTTATGGGCAGGGGGCTTTCGCAATCAGCCCCAGCATTTT. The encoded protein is CASSLWAGGFRNQPQHF.

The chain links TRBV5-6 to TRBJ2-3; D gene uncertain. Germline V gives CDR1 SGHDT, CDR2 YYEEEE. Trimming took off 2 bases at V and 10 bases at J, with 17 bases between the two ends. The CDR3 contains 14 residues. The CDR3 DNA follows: TGTGCCAGCAGCTTCCCTAGTTCCCGGGCTGCGCAGTATTTT. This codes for CASSFPSSRAAQYF.

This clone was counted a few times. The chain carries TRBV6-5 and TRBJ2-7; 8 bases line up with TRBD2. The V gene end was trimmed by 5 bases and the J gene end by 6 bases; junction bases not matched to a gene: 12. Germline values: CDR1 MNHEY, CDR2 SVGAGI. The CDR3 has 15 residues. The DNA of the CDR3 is TGTGCCAGCAGTCGAACGAGCGGGGGCAGTTTCGAGCAGTACTTC. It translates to CASSRTSGGSFEQYF.

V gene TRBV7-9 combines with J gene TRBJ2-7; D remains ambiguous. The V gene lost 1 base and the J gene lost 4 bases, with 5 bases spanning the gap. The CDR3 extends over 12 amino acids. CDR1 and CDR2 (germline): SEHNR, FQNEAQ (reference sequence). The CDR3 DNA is TGTGCCAGCAGCTTAGGGCAATACGAGCAGTACTTC. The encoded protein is CASSLGQYEQYF.

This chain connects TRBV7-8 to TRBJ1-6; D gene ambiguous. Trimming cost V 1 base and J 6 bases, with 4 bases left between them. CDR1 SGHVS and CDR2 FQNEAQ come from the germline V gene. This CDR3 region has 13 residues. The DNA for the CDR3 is TGTGCCAGCAGCTTAGGGCGTAATTCACCCCTCCACTTT. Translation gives CASSLGRNSPLHF.

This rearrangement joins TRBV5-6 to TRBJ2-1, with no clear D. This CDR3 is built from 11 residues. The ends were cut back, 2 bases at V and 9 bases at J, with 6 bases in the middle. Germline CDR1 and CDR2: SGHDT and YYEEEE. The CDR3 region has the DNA TGTGCCAGCAGCTTTGGCGGTGAGCAGTTCTTC. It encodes CASSFGGEQFF.

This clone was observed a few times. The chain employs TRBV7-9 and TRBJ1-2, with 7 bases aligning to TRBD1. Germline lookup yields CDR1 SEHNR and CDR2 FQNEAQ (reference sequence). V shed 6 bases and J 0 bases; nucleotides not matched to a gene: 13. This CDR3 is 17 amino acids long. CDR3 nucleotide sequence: TGTGCCAGCAGTCGAGATGTATCCGGGACAGCTAACTATGGCTACACCTTC. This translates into CASSRDVSGTANYGYTF.

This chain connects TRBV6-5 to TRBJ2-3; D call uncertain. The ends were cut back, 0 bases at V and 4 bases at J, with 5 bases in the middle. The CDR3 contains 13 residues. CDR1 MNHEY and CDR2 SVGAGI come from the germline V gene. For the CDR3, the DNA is TGTGCCAGCAGTTACTCTACCGCAGATACGCAGTATTTT. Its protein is CASSYSTADTQYF.

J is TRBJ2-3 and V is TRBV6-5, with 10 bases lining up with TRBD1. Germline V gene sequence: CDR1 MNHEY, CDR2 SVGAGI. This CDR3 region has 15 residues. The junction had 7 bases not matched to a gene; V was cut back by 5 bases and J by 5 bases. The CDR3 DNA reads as TGTGCCAGCAGTAGAACCGGGACAGGGGAAGATACGCAGTATTTT. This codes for CASSRTGTGEDTQYF.

CDR3 nucleotides: TGCGCCAGCGGGATCGACAGGGAGCAGTACTTC. Translation: CASGIDREQYF. The J gene is TRBJ2-7, the V gene TRBV5-1, with D tentatively TRBD1 (6 bases). This CDR3 is built from 11 residues. V was shortened by 7 bases and J by 7 bases, with 12 bases between the two germline ends. The germline V gene has CDR1 SGHRS and CDR2 YFSETQ.

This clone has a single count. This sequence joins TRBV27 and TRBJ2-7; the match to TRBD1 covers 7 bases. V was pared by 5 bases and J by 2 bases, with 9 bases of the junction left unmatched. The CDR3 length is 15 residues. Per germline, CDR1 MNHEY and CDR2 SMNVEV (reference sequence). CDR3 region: CASSLDRARTYEQYF. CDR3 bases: TGTGCCAGCAGTCTCGACAGGGCCCGAACCTACGAGCAGTACTTC.

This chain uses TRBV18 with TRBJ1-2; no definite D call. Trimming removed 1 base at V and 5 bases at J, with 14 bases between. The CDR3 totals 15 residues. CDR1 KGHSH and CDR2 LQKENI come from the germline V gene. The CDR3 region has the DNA TGTGCCAGCTCACCACTTGTTAAGAGTGGTTATGGCTACACCTTC. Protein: CASSPLVKSGYGYTF.

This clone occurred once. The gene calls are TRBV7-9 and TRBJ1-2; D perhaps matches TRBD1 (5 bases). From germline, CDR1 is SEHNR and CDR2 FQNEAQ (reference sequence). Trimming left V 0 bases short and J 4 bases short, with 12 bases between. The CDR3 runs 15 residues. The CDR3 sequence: CASSLAPGLAYGYTF. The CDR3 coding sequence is TGTGCCAGCAGCTTAGCGCCGGGGCTTGCCTATGGCTACACCTTC.

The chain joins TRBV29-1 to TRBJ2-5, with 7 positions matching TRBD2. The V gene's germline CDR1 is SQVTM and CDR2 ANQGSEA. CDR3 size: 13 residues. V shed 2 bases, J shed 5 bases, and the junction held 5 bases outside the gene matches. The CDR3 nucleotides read TGCAGCGTTGAAACCGGGACTACGGAGACCCAGTACTTC. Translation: CSVETGTTETQYF.

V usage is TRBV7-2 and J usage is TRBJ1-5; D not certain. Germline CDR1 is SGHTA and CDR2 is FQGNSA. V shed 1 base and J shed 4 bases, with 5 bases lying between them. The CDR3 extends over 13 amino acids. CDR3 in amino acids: CASSLGVNQPQHF. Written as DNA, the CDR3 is TGTGCCAGCAGCTTAGGGGTTAATCAGCCCCAGCATTTT.

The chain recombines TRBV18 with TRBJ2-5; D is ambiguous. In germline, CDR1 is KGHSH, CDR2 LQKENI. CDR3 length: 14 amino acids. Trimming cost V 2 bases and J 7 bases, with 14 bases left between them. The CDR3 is CASSPIPERWTQYF. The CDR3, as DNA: TGTGCCAGCTCACCAATACCGGAACGATGGACCCAGTACTTC.

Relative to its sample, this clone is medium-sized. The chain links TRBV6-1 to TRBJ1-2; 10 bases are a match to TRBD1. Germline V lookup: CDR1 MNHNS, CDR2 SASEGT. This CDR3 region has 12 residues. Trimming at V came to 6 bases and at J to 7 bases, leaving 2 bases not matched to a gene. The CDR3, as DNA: TGTGCCAGCAGCCGGGACAGGGGTGGCTACACCTTC. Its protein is CASSRDRGGYTF.

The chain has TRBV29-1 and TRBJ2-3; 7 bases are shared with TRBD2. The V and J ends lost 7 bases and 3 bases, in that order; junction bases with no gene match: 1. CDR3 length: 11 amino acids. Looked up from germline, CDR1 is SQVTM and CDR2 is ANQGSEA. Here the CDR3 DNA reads TGCAGCGGGGACTATACAGATACGCAGTATTTT. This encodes CSGDYTDTQYF.

The CDR3, as DNA: TGTGCCAGCTCACCTCTACCCCCGGGACAAAATCGCGAGCAGTACTTC. This encodes CASSPLPPGQNREQYF. The gene calls are TRBV18 and TRBJ2-7; weak D call: TRBD1 (6 bases). V lost 3 bases and J 6 bases, leaving 21 bases between the germline ends. The CDR3 spans 16 residues. Germline V gene data show CDR1 as KGHSH and CDR2 as LQKENI.